This TCR beta chain derives from a study of post-analysis software for immune sequencing data. Study summary: Secondary progressive, relapsing-remitting and progressive-relapsing multiple sclerosis were among the included disease courses. Whole-study results and caveats: Those with multiple sclerosis, the patient group, showed significantly lower normalized Chao1 diversity than controls. In patients, TRBV5-6, TRBV5-1 and TRBV20-1 belonged to five TRBV segments found more frequently than in controls.

Tagging with unique molecular identifiers was a feature of the TCR beta cDNA libraries. TCRdb itself ran the PCR reads through MiXCR, one entry per CDR3 protein. The repertoire includes under 650,000 distinct CDR3 sequences, around 47% of them detected once, and 1.5% to 2% sits in the top ten. On this clonotype: What it recognizes is unknown.

The CDR3 consists of 14 residues. The germline CDR1 and CDR2 sequences are SGHRS and YFSETQ. With 4 bases removed from V and 5 bases from J, the gap between germline ends came to 13 bases. Material: blood. This TCR derives from a girl aged 10-17 years with multiple sclerosis. This chain connects TRBV5-1 to TRBJ2-1; D uncertain. DNA for the CDR3: TGCGCCAGCAGCCCACTCCGCTCAGACAATGAGCAGTTCTTC. This codes for CASSPLRSDNEQFF.